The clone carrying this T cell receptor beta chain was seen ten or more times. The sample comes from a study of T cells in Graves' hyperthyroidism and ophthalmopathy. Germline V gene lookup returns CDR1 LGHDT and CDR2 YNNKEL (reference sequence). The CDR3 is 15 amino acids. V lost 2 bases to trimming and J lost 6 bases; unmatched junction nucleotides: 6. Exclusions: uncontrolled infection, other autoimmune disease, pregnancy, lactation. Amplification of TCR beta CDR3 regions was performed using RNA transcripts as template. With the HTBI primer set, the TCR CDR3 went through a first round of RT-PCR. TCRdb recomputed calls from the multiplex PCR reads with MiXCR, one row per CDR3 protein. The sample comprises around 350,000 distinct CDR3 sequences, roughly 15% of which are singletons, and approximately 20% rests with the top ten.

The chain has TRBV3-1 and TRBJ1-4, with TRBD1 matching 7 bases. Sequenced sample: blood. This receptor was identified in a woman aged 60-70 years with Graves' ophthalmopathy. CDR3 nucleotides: TGTGCCAGCAGCCAACCAGGGGGGGGCTATGAAAAACTGTTTTTT. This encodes CASSQPGGGYEKLFF.